Listed below are T cell receptor beta chains from one sample, sequenced in a study of T cell changes during pregnancy in multiple sclerosis. The table came from immunoSEQ multiplex PCR; TCRdb's copy has only in-frame clones and leaves some out. The repertoire holds 90,000 to 150,000 clones, 90% to 95% seen once, with approximately 6.2% in the top ten. The sequencing here drew on peripheral blood, taken before pregnancy. Receptor source: a female donor with multiple sclerosis, enrolled in a pregnancy study. The CDR3 runs from the conserved cysteine through the conserved F or W. The D gene is left open where the match is weak. Size is stated for part of the rows, as once, few or many counts, or as a class when the clone is expanded.

d_call	v_call	j_call	clone_size	cdr3_aa	cdr3_nt
-	TRBV7-6	TRBJ1-1	-	CASSLGSNMNTEAFF	TGTGCCAGCAGCTTAGGTTCAAACATGAACACTGAAGCTTTCTTT
-	TRBV27	TRBJ2-2	-	CASSLGGVRTGELFF	TGTGCCAGCAGTTTAGGCGGGGTACGGACCGGGGAGCTGTTTTTT
TRBD2	TRBV5-1	TRBJ2-5	once	CASSLGPSGSRETQYF	TGCGCCAGCAGCTTGGGTCCTAGCGGGTCGCGGGAGACCCAGTACTTC
TRBD1	TRBV6-5	TRBJ1-1	once	CASRRTGDTEAFF	TGTGCCAGCAGACGGACAGGGGACACTGAAGCTTTCTTT
TRBD2	TRBV7-2	TRBJ2-7	-	CASSLEGTSGAYEQYF	TGTGCCAGCAGCTTAGAGGGAACTAGCGGGGCCTACGAGCAGTACTTC
-	TRBV5-1	TRBJ2-7	-	CASSLVDAGSSYEQYF	TGCGCCAGCAGCTTGGTAGACGCGGGGAGCTCCTACGAGCAGTACTTC
TRBD1	TRBV5-4	TRBJ1-3	-	CASSGGQGPSGNTIYF	TGTGCCAGCAGCGGCGGACAGGGCCCCTCTGGAAACACCATATATTTT
TRBD1	TRBV5-8	TRBJ1-5	-	CASSFFRGSDVYQPQHF	TGTGCCAGCAGCTTTTTCAGGGGGTCGGACGTCTATCAGCCCCAGCATTTT
-	TRBV9	TRBJ1-1	-	CASSEGVRQGLTEAFF	TGTGCCAGCAGCGAAGGGGTGAGGCAGGGTTTAACTGAAGCTTTCTTT
TRBD2	TRBV29-1	TRBJ2-7	-	CSVDVGRGNEQYF	TGCAGCGTTGACGTAGGGCGGGGGAACGAGCAGTACTTC
-	TRBV19	TRBJ1-1	-	CASTPDTITTEAFF	TGTGCCAGTACCCCAGACACGATCACCACTGAAGCTTTCTTT
-	TRBV5-1	TRBJ1-2	-	CASSLVDTANYGYTF	TGCGCCAGCAGCTTGGTGGACACAGCTAACTATGGCTACACCTTC
-	TRBV27	TRBJ1-6	-	CASRRNTPTYNSPLHF	TGTGCCAGCCGAAGAAACACCCCAACCTATAATTCACCCCTCCACTTT
TRBD2	TRBV5-1	TRBJ2-7	-	CASSREGGGSYEQYF	TGCGCCAGCAGCCGGGAGGGGGGAGGCTCCTACGAGCAGTACTTC
TRBD1	TRBV5-1	TRBJ1-1	few	CASSLVGTGPNTEAFF	TGCGCCAGCAGCTTGGTTGGGACAGGACCGAACACTGAAGCTTTCTTT
-	TRBV18	TRBJ1-1	-	CASSPKGGWGEAFF	TGTGCCAGCTCACCCAAAGGGGGATGGGGTGAAGCTTTCTTT